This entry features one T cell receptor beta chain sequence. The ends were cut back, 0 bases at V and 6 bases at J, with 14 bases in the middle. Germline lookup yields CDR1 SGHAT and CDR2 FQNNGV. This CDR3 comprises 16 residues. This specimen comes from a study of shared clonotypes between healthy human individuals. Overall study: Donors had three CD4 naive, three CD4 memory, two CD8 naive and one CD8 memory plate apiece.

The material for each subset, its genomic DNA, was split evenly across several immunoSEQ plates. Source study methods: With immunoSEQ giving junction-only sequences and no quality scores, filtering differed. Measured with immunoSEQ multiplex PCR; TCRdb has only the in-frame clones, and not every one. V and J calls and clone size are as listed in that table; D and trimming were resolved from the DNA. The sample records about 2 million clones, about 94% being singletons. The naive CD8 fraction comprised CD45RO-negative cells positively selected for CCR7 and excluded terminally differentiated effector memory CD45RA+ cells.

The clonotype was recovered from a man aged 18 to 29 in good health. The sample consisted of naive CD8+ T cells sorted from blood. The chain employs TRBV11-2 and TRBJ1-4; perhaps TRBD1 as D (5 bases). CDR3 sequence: CASSLESGGGDEKLFF. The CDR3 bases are TGTGCCAGCAGCTTAGAGTCTGGGGGGGGAGATGAAAAACTGTTTTTT.